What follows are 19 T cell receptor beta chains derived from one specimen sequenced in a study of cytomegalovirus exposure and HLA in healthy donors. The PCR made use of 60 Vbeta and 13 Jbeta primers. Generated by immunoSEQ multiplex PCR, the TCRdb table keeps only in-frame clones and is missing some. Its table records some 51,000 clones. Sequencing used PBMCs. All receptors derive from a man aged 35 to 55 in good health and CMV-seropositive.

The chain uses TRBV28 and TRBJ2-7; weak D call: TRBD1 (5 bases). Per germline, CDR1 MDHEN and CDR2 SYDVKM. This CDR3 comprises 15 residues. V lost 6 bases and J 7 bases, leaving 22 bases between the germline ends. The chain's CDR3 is CASSPRQTLLGEQYF. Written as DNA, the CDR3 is TGTGCCAGCAGCCCAAGACAGACTCTTTTGGGGGAGCAGTACTTC. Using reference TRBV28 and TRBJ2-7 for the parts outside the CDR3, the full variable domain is DVKVTQSSRYLVKRTGEKVFLECVQDMDHENMFWYRQDPGLGLRLIYFSYDVKMKEKGDIPEGYSVSREKKERFSLILESASTNQTSMYLCASSPRQTLLGEQYFGPGTRLTVT.

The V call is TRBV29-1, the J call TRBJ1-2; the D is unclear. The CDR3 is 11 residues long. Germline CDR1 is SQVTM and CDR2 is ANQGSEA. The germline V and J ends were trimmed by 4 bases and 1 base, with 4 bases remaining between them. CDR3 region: CSVVVNYGYTF. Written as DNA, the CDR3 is TGCAGCGTTGTCGTTAACTATGGCTACACCTTC. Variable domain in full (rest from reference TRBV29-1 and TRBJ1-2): SAVISQKPSRDICQRGTSLTIQCQVDSQVTMMFWYRQQPGQSLTLIATANQGSEATYESGFVIDKFPISRPNLTFSTLTVSNMSPEDSSIYLCSVVVNYGYTFGSGTRLTVV.

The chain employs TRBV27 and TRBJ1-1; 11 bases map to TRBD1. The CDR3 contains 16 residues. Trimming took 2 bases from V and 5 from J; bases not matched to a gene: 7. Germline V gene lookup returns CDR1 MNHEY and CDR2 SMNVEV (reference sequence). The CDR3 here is CASSLNGQGAGTEAFF. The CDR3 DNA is TGTGCCAGCAGTTTAAACGGACAGGGGGCGGGGACTGAAGCTTTCTTT.

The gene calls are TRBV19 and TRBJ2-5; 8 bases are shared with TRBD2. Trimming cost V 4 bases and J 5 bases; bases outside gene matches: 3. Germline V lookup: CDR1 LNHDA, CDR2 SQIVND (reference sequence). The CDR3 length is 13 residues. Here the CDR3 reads CASSRGLEETQYF. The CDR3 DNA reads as TGTGCCAGTAGTAGGGGACTAGAGGAGACCCAGTACTTC.

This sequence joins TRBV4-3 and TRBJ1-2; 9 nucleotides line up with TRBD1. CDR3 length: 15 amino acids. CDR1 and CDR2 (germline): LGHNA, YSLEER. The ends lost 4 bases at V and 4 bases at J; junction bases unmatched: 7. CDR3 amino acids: CASSRTGGLLYGYTF. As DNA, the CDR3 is TGCGCCAGCAGCCGAACAGGGGGCTTACTCTATGGCTACACCTTC.

This CDR3 reads CASSLTQTAGAINYGYTF. DNA of the CDR3: TGTGCCAGCAGCTTAACTCAAACAGCGGGAGCGATAAACTATGGCTACACCTTC. The rearrangement joins TRBV11-2 to TRBJ1-2, with D hard to call. CDR1 SGHAT and CDR2 FQNNGV come from the germline V gene. The CDR3 has 18 amino acids. Trimming took 2 bases from V and 2 from J, leaving 21 bases between them.

The CDR3 loop reads CASTRTGEGYGYTF. The CDR3 nucleotides are TGTGCCAGTACCCGGACAGGGGAGGGGTATGGCTACACCTTC. The V and J genes are TRBV19 and TRBJ1-2; 9 positions match TRBD1. The CDR3 runs 14 residues. Germline lookup yields CDR1 LNHDA and CDR2 SQIVND (reference sequence). V gave up 7 bases and J gave up 5 bases; unmatched junction bases: 8.

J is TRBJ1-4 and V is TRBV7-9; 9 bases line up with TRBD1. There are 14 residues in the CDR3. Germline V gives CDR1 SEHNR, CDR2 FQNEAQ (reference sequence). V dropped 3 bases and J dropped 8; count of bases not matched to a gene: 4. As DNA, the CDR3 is TGTGCCAGCAGCTTGGACAGGGGAAGGGAAAAACTGTTTTTT. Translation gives CASSLDRGREKLFF.

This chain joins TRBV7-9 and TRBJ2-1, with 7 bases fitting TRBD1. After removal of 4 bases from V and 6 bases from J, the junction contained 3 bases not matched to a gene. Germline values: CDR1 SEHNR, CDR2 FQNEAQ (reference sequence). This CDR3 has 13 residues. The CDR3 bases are TGTGCCAGCAGCTCACAGGGGAGCAATGAGCAGTTCTTC. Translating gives CASSSQGSNEQFF. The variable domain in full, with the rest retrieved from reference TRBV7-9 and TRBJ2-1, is DTGVSQNPRHKITKRGQNVTFRCDPISEHNRLYWYRQTLGQGPEFLTYFQNEAQLEKSRLLSDRFSAERPKGSFSTLEIQRTEQGDSAMYLCASSSQGSNEQFFGPGTRLTVL.

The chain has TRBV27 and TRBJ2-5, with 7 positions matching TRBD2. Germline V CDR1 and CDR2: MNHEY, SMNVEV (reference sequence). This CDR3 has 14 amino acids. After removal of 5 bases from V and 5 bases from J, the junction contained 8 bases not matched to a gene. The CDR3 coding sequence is TGTGCCAGCAGTCTCAAGCGGGGCGGGGAGACCCAGTACTTC. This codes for CASSLKRGGETQYF.

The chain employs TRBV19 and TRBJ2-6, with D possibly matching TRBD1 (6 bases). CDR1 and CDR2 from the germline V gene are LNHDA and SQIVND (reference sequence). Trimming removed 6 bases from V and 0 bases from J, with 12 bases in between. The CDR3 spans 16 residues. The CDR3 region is CASSGRGRSGANVLTF. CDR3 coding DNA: TGTGCCAGTAGCGGCAGGGGACGCTCTGGGGCCAACGTCCTGACTTTC.

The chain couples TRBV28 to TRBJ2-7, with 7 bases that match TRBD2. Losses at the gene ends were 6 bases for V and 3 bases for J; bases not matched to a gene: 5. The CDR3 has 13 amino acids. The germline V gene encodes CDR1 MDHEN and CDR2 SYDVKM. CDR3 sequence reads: CASRFGLDYEQYF. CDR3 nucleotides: TGTGCCAGCAGATTTGGACTAGACTACGAGCAGTACTTC.

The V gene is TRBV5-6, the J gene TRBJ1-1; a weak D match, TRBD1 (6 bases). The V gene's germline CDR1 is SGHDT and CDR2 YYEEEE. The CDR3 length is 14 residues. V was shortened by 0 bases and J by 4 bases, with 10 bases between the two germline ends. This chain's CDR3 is CASSLGGRPTEAFF. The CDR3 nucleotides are TGTGCCAGCAGCTTGGGGGGGCGTCCCACTGAAGCTTTCTTT.

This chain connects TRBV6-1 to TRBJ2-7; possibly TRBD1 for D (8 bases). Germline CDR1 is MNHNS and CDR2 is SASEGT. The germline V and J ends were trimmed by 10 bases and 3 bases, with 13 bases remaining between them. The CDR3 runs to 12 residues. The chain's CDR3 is CATDRDYYEQYF. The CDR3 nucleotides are TGTGCCACGGACAGGGACTACTACGAGCAGTACTTC.

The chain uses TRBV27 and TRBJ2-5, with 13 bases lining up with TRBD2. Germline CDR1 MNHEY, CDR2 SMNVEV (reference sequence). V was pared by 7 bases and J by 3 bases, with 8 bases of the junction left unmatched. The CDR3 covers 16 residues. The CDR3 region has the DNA TGTGCCAGCAATTTCCTCGGGACTAGCGGGAAAGAGACCCAGTACTTC. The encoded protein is CASNFLGTSGKETQYF.

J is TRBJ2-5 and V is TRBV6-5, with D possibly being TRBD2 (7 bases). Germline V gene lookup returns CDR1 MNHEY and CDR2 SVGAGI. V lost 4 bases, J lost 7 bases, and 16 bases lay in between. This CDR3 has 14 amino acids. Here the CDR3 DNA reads TGTGCCAGCAGTTCGACAAGGGGAGGGGGGACCCAGTACTTC. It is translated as CASSSTRGGGTQYF.

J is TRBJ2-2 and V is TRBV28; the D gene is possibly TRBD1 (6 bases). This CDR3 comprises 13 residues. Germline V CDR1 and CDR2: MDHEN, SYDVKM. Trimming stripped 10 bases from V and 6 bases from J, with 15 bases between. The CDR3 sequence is CATLRQVPGELFF. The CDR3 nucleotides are TGTGCCACCTTACGACAGGTGCCCGGGGAGCTGTTTTTT.

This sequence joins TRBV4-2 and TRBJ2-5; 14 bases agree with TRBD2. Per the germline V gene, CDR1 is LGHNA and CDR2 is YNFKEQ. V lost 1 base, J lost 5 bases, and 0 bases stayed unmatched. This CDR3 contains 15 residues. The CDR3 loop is CASSQGTSGGETQYF. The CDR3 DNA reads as TGTGCCAGCAGCCAAGGGACTAGCGGGGGGGAGACCCAGTACTTC.

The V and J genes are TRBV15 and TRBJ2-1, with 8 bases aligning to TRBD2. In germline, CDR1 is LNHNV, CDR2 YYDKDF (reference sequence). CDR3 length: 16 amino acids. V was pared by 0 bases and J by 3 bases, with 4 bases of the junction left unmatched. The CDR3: CATSREASGFYNEQFF. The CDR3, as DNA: TGTGCCACCAGCAGAGAAGCTAGCGGGTTCTACAATGAGCAGTTCTTC.